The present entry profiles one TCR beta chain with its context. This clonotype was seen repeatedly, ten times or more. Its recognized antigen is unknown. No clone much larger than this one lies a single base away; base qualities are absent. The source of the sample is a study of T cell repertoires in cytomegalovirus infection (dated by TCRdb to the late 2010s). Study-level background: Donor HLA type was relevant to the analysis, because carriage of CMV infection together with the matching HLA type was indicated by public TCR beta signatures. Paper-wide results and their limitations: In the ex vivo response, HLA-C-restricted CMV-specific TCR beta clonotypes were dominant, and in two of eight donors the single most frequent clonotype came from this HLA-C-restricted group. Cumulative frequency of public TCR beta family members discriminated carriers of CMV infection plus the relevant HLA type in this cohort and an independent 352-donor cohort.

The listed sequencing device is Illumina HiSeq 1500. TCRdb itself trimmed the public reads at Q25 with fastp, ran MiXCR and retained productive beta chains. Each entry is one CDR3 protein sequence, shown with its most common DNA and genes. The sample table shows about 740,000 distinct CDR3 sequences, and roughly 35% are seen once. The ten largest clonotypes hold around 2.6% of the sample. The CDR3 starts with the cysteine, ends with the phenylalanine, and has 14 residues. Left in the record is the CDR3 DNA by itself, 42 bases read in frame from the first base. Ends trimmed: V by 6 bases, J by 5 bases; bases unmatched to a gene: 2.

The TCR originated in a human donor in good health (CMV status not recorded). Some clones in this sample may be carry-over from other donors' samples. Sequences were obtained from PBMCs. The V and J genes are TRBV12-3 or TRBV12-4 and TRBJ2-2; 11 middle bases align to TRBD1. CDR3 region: CASRGTGGTGELFF. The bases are TGTGCCAGCAGGGGGACAGGGGGAACCGGGGAGCTGTTTTTT.